This entry lists 32 T cell receptor beta chains sequenced from one sample in a study of human T cells and chemical hapten exposure. Time point indicated: patch test 2, 6 weeks after DPC sensitization. Treatment described: therapeutic diphenylcyclopropenone sensitization with weekly scalp DPC. TCRdb analysed the RACE reads with MiXCR anew, one entry per CDR3 protein. The table records 350,000 to 400,000 distinct CDR3 sequences, nearly 6.5% of them present only once. The sequencing here drew on whole blood, taken in connection with sensitization to the hapten diphenylcyclopropenone (DPC). These receptors originate from a woman under 30 with alopecia areata. Some clones in this sample may be carry-over from other donors' samples.

The sample holds a few counts of this clonotype. This chain uses TRBV28 with TRBJ1-2; D gene uncertain. CDR1 and CDR2 from the germline V gene are MDHEN and SYDVKM. V was clipped by 7 bases and J by 4 bases, with 16 bases between them. The CDR3 has 14 amino acids. The DNA for the CDR3 is TGTGCCAGCACCGACTCCAGGTTAACCTATGGCTACACCTTC. Its protein product is CASTDSRLTYGYTF.

There are a few counts of this clonotype. This chain uses TRBV3-1 with TRBJ2-3; D is unclear. Trimming shortened V by 4 bases and J by 5 bases, and 13 bases separated the two germline ends. CDR3 length: 14 amino acids. CDR1 is LGHDT, CDR2 YNNKEL, per germline (reference sequence). Here the CDR3 DNA reads TGTGCCAGCAGCCCCCGTTTTCGGCGAGATACGCAGTATTTT. This encodes CASSPRFRRDTQYF.

As DNA, the CDR3 is TGTGCCATCAGTGGAGGCAGGGGCGCCTACGAGCAGTACTTC. Protein product: CAISGGRGAYEQYF. The genes are TRBV10-3 and TRBJ2-7; weak D call: TRBD1 (6 bases). V dropped 4 bases and J dropped 2 bases, with 12 bases sitting between them. The CDR3 sequence is 14 residues long. The germline gives CDR1 ENHRY, CDR2 SYGVKD.

This clonotype turned up a few times. This sequence joins TRBV7-9 and TRBJ1-1; 9 bases are shared with TRBD1. V lost 7 bases, J lost 5 bases, and 5 bases stayed unmatched. CDR3 length: 13 amino acids. The V gene's germline CDR1 is SEHNR and CDR2 FQNEAQ (reference sequence). CDR3 DNA: TGTGCCAGCAAAACAGGGGGCTTGACTGAAGCTTTCTTT. This sequence encodes CASKTGGLTEAFF. Combining the CDR3 with reference TRBV7-9 and TRBJ1-1 gives the whole variable domain DTGVSQNPRHKITKRGQNVTFRCDPISEHNRLYWYRQTLGQGPEFLTYFQNEAQLEKSRLLSDRFSAERPKGSFSTLEIQRTEQGDSAMYLCASKTGGLTEAFFGQGTRLTVV.

This clonotype was observed many times. The chain couples TRBV28 to TRBJ2-7; 9 bases map to TRBD1. The length of the CDR3 is 14 residues. Germline V gives CDR1 MDHEN, CDR2 SYDVKM. The J segment lost 7 bases and the V segment lost 7 bases, leaving 11 bases of the junction unmatched. CDR3 loop: CASTYRDRVWEQYF. The CDR3, as DNA: TGTGCCAGCACCTACCGGGACAGGGTTTGGGAGCAGTACTTC.

This clonotype showed up many times. The V and J genes are TRBV6-6 and TRBJ1-5, with D uncertain. Germline V gene data show CDR1 as MNHNY and CDR2 as SVGAGI (reference sequence). Trimming left V 5 bases short and J 2 bases short, with 10 bases between. The CDR3 is 14 amino acids. The CDR3 nucleotides read TGTGCCAGCAGTCCCATTGAAGGCAATCAGCCCCAGCATTTT. This gives the protein CASSPIEGNQPQHF.

This clonotype was found a few times. This chain uses TRBV2 with TRBJ1-1; D is unresolved. Germline V gene lookup returns CDR1 SNHLY and CDR2 FYNNEI. V dropped 4 bases and J dropped 4 bases, with 13 bases sitting between them. The CDR3 runs 14 residues. This CDR3 reads CASSALWRVTEAFF. CDR3 coding DNA: TGTGCCAGCAGTGCCTTGTGGAGGGTCACTGAAGCTTTCTTT. The whole variable domain, filled in from reference TRBV2 and TRBJ1-1, reads EPEVTQTPSHQVTQMGQEVILRCVPISNHLYFYWYRQILGQKVEFLVSFYNNEISEKSEIFDDQFSVERPDGSNFTLKIRSTKLEDSAMYFCASSALWRVTEAFFGQGTRLTVV.

The chain has TRBV19 and TRBJ1-5, with 9 bases matching TRBD1. CDR3 length equals 16 residues. V shed 6 bases, J shed 5 bases, and the junction held 11 bases outside the gene matches. Germline CDR1 is LNHDA and CDR2 is SQIVND (reference sequence). The CDR3 nucleotides are TGTGCCAGTAGCCCTATATCGGGACAGGGAGATCAGCCCCAGCATTTT. This translates into CASSPISGQGDQPQHF.

J is TRBJ2-3 and V is TRBV7-6; 10 bases fit TRBD1. J gave up 4 bases and V 5 bases, and 12 bases lay outside the gene matches. This CDR3 is 17 amino acids long. The V gene's germline CDR1 is SGHVS and CDR2 FNYEAQ. The CDR3 DNA reads TGTGCCAGCAGCACCCGACAGGGGGCCTTTTTGTCAGATACGCAGTATTTT. Translating gives CASSTRQGAFLSDTQYF.

There are a few counts of this clonotype. The chain employs TRBV5-1 and TRBJ1-1; no clear D gene. V lost 4 bases and J lost 1, with 14 bases in between. This CDR3 comprises 15 residues. Germline CDR1 reads SGHRS; CDR2 reads YFSETQ. CDR3 residues: CASSPREGGNTEAFF. DNA for the CDR3: TGCGCCAGCAGCCCGAGAGAGGGCGGGAACACTGAAGCTTTCTTT.

This clonotype was detected only a few times. V is TRBV20-1 and J is TRBJ1-1, with 10 bases identical to TRBD1. The CDR3 length is 13 residues. With V trimmed by 5 bases and J by 8 bases, 8 bases remained unmatched. Germline values: CDR1 DFQATT, CDR2 SNEGSKA (reference sequence). The CDR3, as DNA: TGCAGTGCTCCACTCCGGGACAGGGGCGAAGCTTTCTTT. Translated, it gives CSAPLRDRGEAFF.

This clonotype was picked up many times. The chain recombines TRBV3-1 with TRBJ1-2; a weak D match, TRBD1 (6 bases). The CDR3 consists of 15 residues. The V end was cut by 0 bases, the J end by 5 bases, with 13 bases between. Germline V gives CDR1 LGHDT, CDR2 YNNKEL (reference sequence). As DNA, the CDR3 is TGTGCCAGCAGCCAAGACAGGGGCGTTAAATATGGCTACACCTTC. As protein: CASSQDRGVKYGYTF.

This clonotype has ten or more counts. This chain joins TRBV29-1 and TRBJ1-1, with D tentatively TRBD1 (6 bases). Germline V lookup: CDR1 SQVTM, CDR2 ANQGSEA. V dropped 4 bases and J dropped 5 bases, with 17 bases sitting between them. The length of the CDR3 is 14 residues. The CDR3 is CSVGAGAPGTEAFF. CDR3 in DNA: TGCAGCGTTGGGGCGGGGGCACCGGGTACTGAAGCTTTCTTT.

In regard to this clonotype: A junction boundary mismatches the germline segment, possibly from a read error. This chain connects TRBV15 to TRBJ2-3; maybe TRBD1 (6 bases). Germline CDR1 reads LNHNV; CDR2 reads YYDKDF (reference sequence). This CDR3 region has 14 residues. The CDR3 is CATGRMGAMLAQYF. Written as DNA, the CDR3 is TGTGCCACCGGCAGGATGGGGGCGATGTTGGCGCAGTATTTT.

This clonotype came up a few times. J is TRBJ1-1 and V is TRBV18, with D unclear. V lost 4 bases and J lost 0, with 15 bases in between. Germline V gives CDR1 KGHSH, CDR2 LQKENI. The CDR3 is 16 amino acids. CDR3 sequence: CASSRPNSDLNTEAFF. CDR3 in DNA: TGTGCCAGCTCACGGCCCAACAGCGACTTGAACACTGAAGCTTTCTTT.

In this sample, this clonotype turned up many times. CDR3 loop: CASSVGPGSVNSPLHF. Written as DNA, the CDR3 is TGTGCCAGCAGCGTAGGCCCCGGGTCCGTTAATTCACCCCTCCACTTT. The chain is built from TRBV9 and TRBJ1-6, with D uncertain. V dropped 0 bases and J dropped 6 bases, with 13 bases sitting between them. CDR3 length: 16 amino acids. Germline loops: CDR1 SGDLS, CDR2 YYNGEE. Combining the CDR3 with reference TRBV9 and TRBJ1-6 gives the whole variable domain DSGVTQTPKHLITATGQRVTLRCSPRSGDLSVYWYQQSLDQGLQFLIQYYNGEERAKGNILERFSAQQFPDLHSELNLSSLELGDSALYFCASSVGPGSVNSPLHFGNGTRLTVT.

This clonotype occurred many times. As DNA, the CDR3 is TGCGCCAGCAGCTTGGACGGGATCTCTGGAAACACCATATATTTT. Translated, it gives CASSLDGISGNTIYF. The chain couples TRBV5-1 to TRBJ1-3, with D hard to call. CDR1 is SGHRS and CDR2 is YFSETQ in the germline V gene. Trimming cost V 0 bases and J 0 bases, with 7 bases left between them. The CDR3 is made up of 15 amino acids.

V and J are TRBV6-5 and TRBJ2-2; the D gene is possibly TRBD1 (6 bases). CDR1 and CDR2 from the germline V gene are MNHEY and SVGAGI. The CDR3 has 14 amino acids. Trimming removed 2 bases from V and 11 bases from J, with 15 bases in between. CDR3 nucleotide sequence: TGTGCCAGCAGTTACGCGAGTCAGGGGTACGAGCTGTTTTTT. Translated: CASSYASQGYELFF.

This clonotype was counted at least ten times. V usage is TRBV4-1 and J usage is TRBJ1-2; D is possibly TRBD1 (5 bases). Germline V gene data show CDR1 as MGHRA and CDR2 as YSYEKL. Trimming took off 1 base at V and 4 bases at J, with 13 bases between the two ends. The CDR3 extends over 15 amino acids. The CDR3 here is CASSQGLDSFYGYTF. The CDR3 DNA reads TGCGCCAGCAGCCAAGGACTCGACAGCTTCTATGGCTACACCTTC.

The CDR3 nucleotides read TGTGCCAGCAGTGAAGTGTGGGTAGCAGGGGGCAACGAGCAGTACTTC. It translates to CASSEVWVAGGNEQYF. V is TRBV6-1 and J is TRBJ2-7; 8 bases line up with TRBD1. The V gene's germline CDR1 is MNHNS and CDR2 SASEGT. V was clipped by 1 base and J by 5 bases; unmatched bases: 10. This CDR3 contains 16 residues.

This clonotype was seen repeatedly, ten times or more. The CDR3: CSARTGPRTDTQYF. Written as DNA, the CDR3 is TGCAGTGCCAGGACGGGCCCACGCACAGATACGCAGTATTTT. This chain links TRBV20-1 with TRBJ2-3; D is undetermined. This CDR3 has 14 amino acids. Trimming stripped 6 bases from V and 1 base from J, with 14 bases between. Germline V gene data show CDR1 as DFQATT and CDR2 as SNEGSKA (reference sequence).

This clonotype occurred many times. This rearrangement joins TRBV2 to TRBJ2-3; D is ambiguous. There are 14 residues in the CDR3. The germline V gene encodes CDR1 SNHLY and CDR2 FYNNEI. V lost 3 bases to trimming and J lost 2 bases, with 9 bases between them. The CDR3 protein is CASSEGLLTDTQYF. The CDR3 DNA follows: TGTGCCAGCAGTGAGGGCCTACTCACAGATACGCAGTATTTT.

There are many counts of this clonotype. The CDR3 sequence is CASSLWYYGQGLRNTEAFF. In DNA form, the CDR3 reads TGTGCCAGCAGTTTATGGTATTATGGTCAGGGATTGAGGAACACTGAAGCTTTCTTT. The chain combines TRBV27 with TRBJ1-1, with a tentative D call TRBD1 (5 bases). The CDR3 totals 19 residues. V was shortened by 1 base and J by 1 base, with 22 bases between the two germline ends. Per the germline V gene, CDR1 is MNHEY and CDR2 is SMNVEV (reference sequence).

This clonotype was seen only a few times. This rearrangement joins TRBV12-3 or TRBV12-4 to TRBJ2-1, with D perhaps matching TRBD2 (6 bases). The CDR3 covers 14 residues. The V and J ends lost 5 bases and 10 bases respectively, with 18 bases between them. CDR3 nucleotide sequence: TGTGCCAGCAGTCCTGGGGGGATGGGATGGGAGCAGTTCTTC. Translation: CASSPGGMGWEQFF.

The chain carries TRBV28 and TRBJ2-7, with unresolved D. The CDR3 loop spans 13 amino acids. V shed 5 bases and J shed 6 bases, with 14 bases lying between them. Germline V CDR1 and CDR2: MDHEN, SYDVKM. CDR3 protein: CASSSQVPGEQYF. CDR3 in DNA: TGTGCCAGCAGTAGTCAGGTTCCCGGCGAGCAGTACTTC.

This clonotype came up a few times. V usage is TRBV29-1 and J usage is TRBJ1-1; TRBD1 is a possible D gene (5 bases). Germline CDR1 SQVTM, CDR2 ANQGSEA. V gave up 5 bases and J gave up 0 bases, with 7 bases separating them. This CDR3 is built from 12 residues. The DNA for the CDR3 is TGCAGCGTTATAGGGGTGAACACTGAAGCTTTCTTT. Encoded protein: CSVIGVNTEAFF.

V usage is TRBV28 and J usage is TRBJ1-2, with D maybe TRBD1 (5 bases). Germline V lookup: CDR1 MDHEN, CDR2 SYDVKM. V lost 4 bases and J 8 bases, leaving 8 bases between the germline ends. This CDR3 has 11 amino acids. CDR3 region: CASSSRGGYTF. CDR3 in DNA: TGTGCCAGCAGTTCGAGGGGCGGCTACACCTTC.

V and J are TRBV10-3 and TRBJ2-1; D is undetermined. CDR1 is ENHRY and CDR2 is SYGVKD in the germline V gene. The CDR3 is 13 residues long. The V end was cut by 3 bases, the J end by 7 bases, with 10 bases between. The CDR3 protein is CAISDSPENEQFF. Written as DNA, the CDR3 is TGTGCCATCAGTGACTCCCCGGAAAATGAGCAGTTCTTC.

At least ten counts were recorded for this clonotype. This sequence joins TRBV9 and TRBJ2-3, with D tentatively TRBD1 (5 bases). The ends were cut back, 3 bases at V and 1 base at J, with 15 bases in the middle. CDR3 size: 16 residues. The germline V gene encodes CDR1 SGDLS and CDR2 YYNGEE. CDR3 region: CASSASQGARTDTQYF. The CDR3 bases are TGTGCCAGCAGCGCGAGTCAAGGGGCGCGCACAGATACGCAGTATTTT.

The sample holds a few counts of this clonotype. J is TRBJ2-5 and V is TRBV10-3; 8 nucleotides align to TRBD1. Germline CDR1 is ENHRY and CDR2 is SYGVKD. The CDR3 has 14 residues. Trimming at V came to 6 bases and at J to 4 bases, leaving 7 bases not matched to a gene. As DNA, the CDR3 is TGTGCCATCAGCTCCGGGACAGGCCGAGAGACCCAGTACTTC. It specifies CAISSGTGRETQYF.

This clonotype came up a few times. CDR3 residues: CASSLESLILAGGWHTQYF. CDR3 nucleotides: TGTGCCAGCAGCTTAGAGTCTTTAATACTAGCGGGGGGCTGGCATACGCAGTATTTT. This sequence joins TRBV7-2 and TRBJ2-3; TRBD2 aligns across 12 bases. Unmatched junction bases numbered 15, after V lost 1 base and J lost 7 bases. CDR3 length: 19 amino acids. The germline gives CDR1 SGHTA, CDR2 FQGNSA.

The chain is built from TRBV7-2 and TRBJ1-1, with 7 bases that match TRBD1. V lost 3 bases, J lost 8 bases, and 6 bases stayed unmatched. Germline V gene data show CDR1 as SGHTA and CDR2 as FQGNSA. This CDR3 spans 13 amino acids. CDR3 nucleotides: TGTGCCAGCAGCTTGGGACAGCCGGGGGAAGCTTTCTTT. Amino acid sequence: CASSLGQPGEAFF.